Here is one T cell receptor (beta chain) with its context. Its target is unknown. This sample is part of a study of siplizumab effects on memory and regulatory T cells. Study conclusions and caveats: The drug siplizumab significantly decreased the alloreactive sequences that could be traced to unstimulated CD4+ memory cells. Proliferating siplizumab-culture Tregs lacked confirmation of suppressive function.

Germline V CDR1 and CDR2: MRHNA, SNTAGT. The length of the CDR3 is 14 residues. The ends lost 6 bases at V and 9 bases at J; junction bases unmatched: 3. Sequencing was performed with immunoSEQ multiplex PCR; in TCRdb, only in-frame clones are kept and a portion is missing. The top ten hold 25% to 35% of the sample, which has tens of thousands of clones, roughly nine tenths seen once. V and J are TRBV6-4 and TRBJ2-1, with TRBD2 identical over 15 bases. The sequenced sample consisted of CD8+ T cells sorted from blood. This clonotype was obtained from a human donor in good health. The CDR3 sequence: CASSGLAGGSEQFF. Here the CDR3 DNA reads TGTGCCAGCAGCGGACTAGCGGGAGGGAGTGAGCAGTTCTTC.